The present entry profiles one T cell receptor beta chain with its context. This sample was taken from a study of blood T cell repertoires in COVID-19. Study summary: Samples taken during acute and convalescent COVID-19 were collected in the United States, Italy and Spain. Sources were T cells, B-cell-depleted T cells, or PBMCs; the material itself was cDNA or gDNA.

Between the trimmed V and J ends, which lost 1 base and 1 base, there was a span of 11 bases. This CDR3 is built from 15 residues. The germline V gene encodes CDR1 SGHRS and CDR2 YFSETQ. Original processing methods: Amplifying reference gene primers gave estimates of nucleated cell counts. The data were produced by immunoSEQ multiplex PCR, yet TCRdb's version contains in-frame clones alone and is incomplete. That table gives V, J and clone size, and the DNA gave D and trimming. The table includes roughly 200,000 clones, about 83% detected once. The sequenced material came from peripheral blood. This chain connects TRBV5-1 to TRBJ1-1, with D possibly matching TRBD1 (6 bases). The receptor comes from a middle-aged man with active or convalescent COVID-19. The CDR3, as DNA: TGCGCCAGCAGCTTGTTGGGGGCTCAGAACACTGAAGCTTTCTTT. It codes for CASSLLGAQNTEAFF.